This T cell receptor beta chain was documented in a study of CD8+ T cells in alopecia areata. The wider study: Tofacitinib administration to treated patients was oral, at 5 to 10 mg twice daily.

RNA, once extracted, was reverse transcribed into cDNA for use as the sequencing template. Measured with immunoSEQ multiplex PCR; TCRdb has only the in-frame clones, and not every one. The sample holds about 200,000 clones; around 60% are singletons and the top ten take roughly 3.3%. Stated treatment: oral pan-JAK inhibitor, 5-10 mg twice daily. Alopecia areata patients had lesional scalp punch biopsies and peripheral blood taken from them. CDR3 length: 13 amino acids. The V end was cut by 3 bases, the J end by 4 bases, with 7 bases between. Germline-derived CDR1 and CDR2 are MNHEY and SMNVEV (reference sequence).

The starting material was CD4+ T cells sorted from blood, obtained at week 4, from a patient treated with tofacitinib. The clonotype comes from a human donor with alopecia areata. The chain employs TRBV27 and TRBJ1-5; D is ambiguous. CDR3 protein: CASSFTANQPQHF. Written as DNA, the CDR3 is TGTGCCAGCAGTTTTACCGCGAATCAGCCCCAGCATTTT.